The rows below give T cell receptor beta chains drawn from one sample of a study of regulatory T cells in long-lasting Graves disease. TCRdb called the multiplex PCR reads again in MiXCR, with one record for every CDR3 protein. The top ten clones hold around 11% of a sample with 550,000 to 700,000 distinct CDR3 sequences, approximately 16% of them seen once. In addition, the sample was reused for a study of T cells in Graves' hyperthyroidism and ophthalmopathy.

Sequencing was performed on peripheral blood mononuclear cells (PBMCs), taken at new diagnosis, from a patient treated with antithyroid drugs. The receptors were sampled from a man younger than 35 with Graves disease. The CDR3 runs from the conserved cysteine through the conserved F or W. A row's size may be missing; if present it is once, few, many or a size class.

v_gene,j_gene,abundance,CDR3aa
TRBV28,TRBJ1-4,few,CASSNRALNEKLFF
TRBV10-3,TRBJ2-3,few,CAISETPTTGVGTDTQYF
TRBV4-2,TRBJ2-7,-,CASSQDEGQGSYEQYF
TRBV18,TRBJ2-7,many,CASSPQGTYEQYF
TRBV11-2,TRBJ2-5,once,CASSPVWEGGETQYF
TRBV6-1,TRBJ2-1,-,CASGRLANEQFF
TRBV20-1,TRBJ2-7,-,CSARGTSGKVGYEQYF
TRBV30,TRBJ1-2,-,CAWSPQAGYGYTF
TRBV12-3/TRBV12-4,TRBJ2-7,many,CASSLSHGGSEQYF
TRBV6-1,TRBJ1-5,-,CASSARGQSNQPQHF
TRBV27,TRBJ1-1,many,CASRLAWTNTEAFF
TRBV5-1,TRBJ1-1,many,CASSWGDRAMNTEAFF
TRBV20-1,TRBJ2-1,many,CSAVSGRVYNEQFF
TRBV5-5,TRBJ1-2,-,CASSFGPFDGYTF
TRBV7-2,TRBJ2-7,many,CASSPGPASTYEQYF
TRBV28,TRBJ2-5,many,CASSWGRRLAGIGQETQYF
TRBV20-1,TRBJ2-7,few,CSARDIESLTTYEQYF
TRBV11-2,TRBJ2-3,many,CASSHTGLAGGPRGADTQYF
TRBV9,TRBJ2-5,few,CASSVASRTGAQETQYF
TRBV29-1,TRBJ2-1,many,CSVEDTGESSYNEQFF
TRBV10-3,TRBJ2-7,-,CAISGYTGEQYF
TRBV19,TRBJ2-1,-,CASTLGGSSYNEQFF
TRBV7-9,TRBJ2-1,few,CASSLGGLAGVRNEQFF
TRBV2,TRBJ2-3,many,CASRAGTDSTDTQYF
TRBV20-1,TRBJ2-1,-,CSATRLFGNEQFF
TRBV5-1,TRBJ2-7,many,CASSLTSGRPQGEQYF
TRBV11-3,TRBJ1-2,-,CASSHGTGVFGYTF
TRBV20-1,TRBJ2-7,-,CSARFRTGPYEQYF
TRBV27,TRBJ2-7,-,CASSFLGLAGGPSSYEQYF
TRBV6-1,TRBJ2-5,few,CASSPVYYGREQETQYF
TRBV7-9,TRBJ1-2,few,CASSLEPGYGYTF
TRBV30,TRBJ2-1,many,CASLELSWVNNEQFF
TRBV12-3/TRBV12-4,TRBJ1-1,many,CASTKGGTEAFF
TRBV28,TRBJ1-4,few,CASSLAGGGNEKLFF
TRBV3-1,TRBJ2-5,many,CASSQGRVGQETQYF
TRBV10-3,TRBJ2-7,few,CAISESNSYEQYF
TRBV5-1,-,few,CASSLLGVRAGNEQFF
TRBV2,TRBJ2-1,-,CASSELGLVAYNEQFF
TRBV11-3,TRBJ2-3,many,CASSPQGWTDTQYF
TRBV18,TRBJ2-7,few,CASSPLAGEPEQYF
TRBV10-3,TRBJ1-1,many,CAISATVPGQGYTEAFF
TRBV6-4,TRBJ2-3,few,CASSRLAGTDTQYF
TRBV27,TRBJ1-1,-,CASSQEIGVNTEAFF
TRBV7-3,TRBJ1-5,few,CASSPLRLEADSNQPQHF
TRBV10-3,TRBJ2-7,-,CASKRLAETYEQYF
TRBV13,TRBJ2-1,-,CASSLRQVNRDEQFF
TRBV5-1,TRBJ2-3,many,CASSSGQVVGDTQYF
TRBV29-1,TRBJ1-1,few,CSVEGTGLAEAFF
TRBV30,TRBJ2-2,few,CACLSGELFF
TRBV20-1,TRBJ1-3,-,CSARRGTGGRSTIYF
TRBV11-2,TRBJ2-5,many,CASSSNTGSETQYF
TRBV20-1,TRBJ2-7,-,CSARDRMGLAGETYEQYF
TRBV9,TRBJ2-3,-,CASSPTTSGMVDTQYF
TRBV19,TRBJ2-7,-,CASSMTRDGSYEQYF
TRBV6-1,TRBJ1-1,few,CASSAGGAHTEAFF
TRBV6-1,TRBJ2-5,few,CASSHKGWETQYF